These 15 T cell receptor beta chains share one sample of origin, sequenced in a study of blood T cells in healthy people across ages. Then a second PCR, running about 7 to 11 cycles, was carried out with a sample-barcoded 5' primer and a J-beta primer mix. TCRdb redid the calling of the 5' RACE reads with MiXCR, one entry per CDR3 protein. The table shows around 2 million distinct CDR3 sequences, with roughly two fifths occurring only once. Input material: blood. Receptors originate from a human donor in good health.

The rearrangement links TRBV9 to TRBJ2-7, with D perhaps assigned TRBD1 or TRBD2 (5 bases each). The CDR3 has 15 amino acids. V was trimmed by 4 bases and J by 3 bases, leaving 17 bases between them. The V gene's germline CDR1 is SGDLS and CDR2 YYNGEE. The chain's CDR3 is CASSMGPAANYEQYF. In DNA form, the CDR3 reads TGTGCCAGCAGCATGGGACCAGCGGCGAACTACGAGCAGTACTTC.

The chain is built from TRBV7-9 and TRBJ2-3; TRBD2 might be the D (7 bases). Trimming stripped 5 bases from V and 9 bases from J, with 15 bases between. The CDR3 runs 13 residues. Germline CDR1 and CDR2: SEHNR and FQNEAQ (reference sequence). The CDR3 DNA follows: TGTGCCAGCAGCACAGAGGGGGGGGCCACGCAGTATTTT. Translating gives CASSTEGGATQYF.

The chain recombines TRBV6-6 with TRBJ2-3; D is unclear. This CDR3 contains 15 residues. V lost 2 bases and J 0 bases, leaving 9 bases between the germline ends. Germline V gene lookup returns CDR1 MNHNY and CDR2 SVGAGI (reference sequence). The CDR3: CASSYGNPSTDTQYF. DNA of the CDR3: TGTGCCAGCAGTTACGGCAATCCTAGCACAGATACGCAGTATTTT.

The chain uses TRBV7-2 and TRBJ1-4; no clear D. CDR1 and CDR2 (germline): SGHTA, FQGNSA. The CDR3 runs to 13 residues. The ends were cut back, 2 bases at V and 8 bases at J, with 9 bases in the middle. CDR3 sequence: CASSLMGMEKLFF. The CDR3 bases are TGTGCCAGCAGCTTAATGGGAATGGAAAAACTGTTTTTT. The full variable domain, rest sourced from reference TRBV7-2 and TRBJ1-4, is GAGVSQSPSNKVTEKGKDVELRCDPISGHTALYWYRQSLGQGLEFLIYFQGNSAPDKSGLPSDRFSAERTGGSVSTLTIQRTQQEDSAVYLCASSLMGMEKLFFGSGTQLSVL.

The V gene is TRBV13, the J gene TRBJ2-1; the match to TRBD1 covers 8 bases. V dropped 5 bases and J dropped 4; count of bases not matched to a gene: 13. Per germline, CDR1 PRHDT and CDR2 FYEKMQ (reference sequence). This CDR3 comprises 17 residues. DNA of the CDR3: TGTGCCAGCAGCCGACTCCAGGGGGCGAACCTTTACAATGAGCAGTTCTTC. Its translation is CASSRLQGANLYNEQFF.

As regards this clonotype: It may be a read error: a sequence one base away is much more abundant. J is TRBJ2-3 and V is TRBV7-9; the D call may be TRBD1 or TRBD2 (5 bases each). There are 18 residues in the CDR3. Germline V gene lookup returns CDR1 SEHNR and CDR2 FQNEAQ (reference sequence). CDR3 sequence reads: CACSFPVVGEISTDTQYF. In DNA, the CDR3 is TGTGCCTGCAGCTTTCCGGTAGTGGGGGAGATTTCCACAGATACGCAGTATTTT.

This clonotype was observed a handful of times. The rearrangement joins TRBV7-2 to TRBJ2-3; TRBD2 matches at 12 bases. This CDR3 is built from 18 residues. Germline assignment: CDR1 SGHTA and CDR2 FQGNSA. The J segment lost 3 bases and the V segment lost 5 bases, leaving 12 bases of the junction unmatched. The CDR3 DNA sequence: TGTGCCAGCAGCCGCAAGACTAGCGGGGGCACTATAACAGATACGCAGTATTTT. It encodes CASSRKTSGGTITDTQYF.

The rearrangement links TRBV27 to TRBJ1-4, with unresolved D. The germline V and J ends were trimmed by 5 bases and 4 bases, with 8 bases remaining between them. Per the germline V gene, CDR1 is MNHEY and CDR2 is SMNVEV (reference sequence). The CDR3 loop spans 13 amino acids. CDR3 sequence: CASSPQLNEKLFF. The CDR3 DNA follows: TGTGCCAGCAGTCCCCAGCTTAATGAAAAACTGTTTTTT.

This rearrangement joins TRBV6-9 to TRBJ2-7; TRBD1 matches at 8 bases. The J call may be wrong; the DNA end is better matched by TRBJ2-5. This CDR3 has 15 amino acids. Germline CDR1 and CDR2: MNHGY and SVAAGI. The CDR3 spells CASSYKDRGRETQYF. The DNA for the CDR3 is TGTGCCAGCAGCTATAAAGACAGGGGAAGAGAGACCCAGTACTTC.

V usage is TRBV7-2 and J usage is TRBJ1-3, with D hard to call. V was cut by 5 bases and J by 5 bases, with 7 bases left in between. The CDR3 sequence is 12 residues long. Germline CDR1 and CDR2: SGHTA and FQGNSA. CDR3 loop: CASSLVRNTIYF. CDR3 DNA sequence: TGTGCCAGCAGCCTGGTGAGAAACACCATATATTTT.

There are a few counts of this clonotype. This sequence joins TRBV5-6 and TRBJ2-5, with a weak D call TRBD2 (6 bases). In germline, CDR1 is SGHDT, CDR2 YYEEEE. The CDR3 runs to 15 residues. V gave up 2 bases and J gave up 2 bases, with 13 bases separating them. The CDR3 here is CASSFLFGSQETQYF. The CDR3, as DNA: TGTGCCAGCAGCTTTCTCTTCGGGAGTCAAGAGACCCAGTACTTC. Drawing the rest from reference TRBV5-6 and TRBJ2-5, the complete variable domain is DAGVTQSPTHLIKTRGQQVTLRCSPKSGHDTVSWYQQALGQGPQFIFQYYEEEERQRGNFPDRFSGHQFPNYSSELNVNALLLGDSALYLCASSFLFGSQETQYFGPGTRLLVL.

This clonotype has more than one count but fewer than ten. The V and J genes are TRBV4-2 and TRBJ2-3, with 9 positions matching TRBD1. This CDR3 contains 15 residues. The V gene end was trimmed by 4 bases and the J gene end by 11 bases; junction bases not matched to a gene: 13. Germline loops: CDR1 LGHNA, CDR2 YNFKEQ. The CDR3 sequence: CASSLRTGASGEQYF. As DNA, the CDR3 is TGTGCCAGCAGCCTCAGGACAGGGGCCTCTGGTGAGCAGTATTTT.

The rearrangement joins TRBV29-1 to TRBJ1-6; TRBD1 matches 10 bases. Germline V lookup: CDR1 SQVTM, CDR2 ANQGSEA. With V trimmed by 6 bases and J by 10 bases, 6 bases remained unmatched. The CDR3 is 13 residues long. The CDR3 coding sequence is TGCAGCGTCCGGGACAGGGGTTTGTCACCCCTCCACTTT. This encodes CSVRDRGLSPLHF.

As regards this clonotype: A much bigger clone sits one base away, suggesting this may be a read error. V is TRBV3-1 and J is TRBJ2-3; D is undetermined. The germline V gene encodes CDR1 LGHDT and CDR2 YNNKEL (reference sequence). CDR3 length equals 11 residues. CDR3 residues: CASGHTDTQYF. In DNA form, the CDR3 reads TGTGCCAGCGGCCACACAGATACGCAGTATTTT.

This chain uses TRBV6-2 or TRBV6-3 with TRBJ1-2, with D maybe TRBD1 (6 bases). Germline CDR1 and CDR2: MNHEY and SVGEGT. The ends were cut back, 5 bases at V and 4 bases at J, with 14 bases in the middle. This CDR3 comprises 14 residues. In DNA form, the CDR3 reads TGTGCCAGCAGTATAAGGACAGACTTCTATGGCTACACCTTC. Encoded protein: CASSIRTDFYGYTF.